The 15 T cell receptor beta chains below were found in one sample sequenced in a study of blood T cell repertoires in COVID-19. Assay: immunoSEQ multiplex PCR; the TCRdb copy retains only in-frame clones and omits some. Here the sample spans 240,000 or so clones, around nine tenths being singletons. Sequencing used peripheral blood. The receptors shown here come from a woman aged 40 to 50 who had recovered from COVID-19.

This clone has just a few counts. J is TRBJ1-1 and V is TRBV6-5, with 8 bases fitting TRBD1. CDR1 is MNHEY, CDR2 SVGAGI, per germline. Trimming cost V 6 bases and J 5 bases; bases outside gene matches: 5. The CDR3 runs to 13 residues. The CDR3 sequence: CASRDRAFTEAFF. CDR3 bases: TGTGCCAGCAGGGACAGGGCATTTACTGAAGCTTTCTTT.

The rearrangement joins TRBV7-2 to TRBJ2-7; unclear D gene. V lost 5 bases to trimming and J lost 0 bases, with 14 bases between them. CDR1 is SGHTA and CDR2 is FQGNSA in the germline V gene. The CDR3 is 15 amino acids. The CDR3 is CASSVSGLSSYEQYF. CDR3 sequence (DNA): TGTGCCAGCAGCGTATCAGGCCTGAGCTCCTACGAGCAGTACTTC. The full variable domain, in which reference TRBV7-2 and TRBJ2-7 provide the parts outside the CDR3, is GAGVSQSPSNKVTEKGKDVELRCDPISGHTALYWYRQSLGQGLEFLIYFQGNSAPDKSGLPSDRFSAERTGGSVSTLTIQRTQQEDSAVYLCASSVSGLSSYEQYFGPGTRLTVT.

The rearrangement joins TRBV19 to TRBJ2-6; TRBD1 matches 8 bases. J lost 3 bases, V lost 8 bases, and 3 bases had no gene match. The length of the CDR3 is 14 residues. Germline V gives CDR1 LNHDA, CDR2 SQIVND (reference sequence). CDR3 nucleotides: TGTGCCAGTGCAGGGGGCGGTGGGGCCAACGTCCTGACTTTC. Translated: CASAGGGGANVLTF.

CDR3 protein: CASSAAAPAPNEQFF. In DNA, the CDR3 is TGTGCCAGCAGCGCGGCAGCCCCTGCCCCCAATGAGCAGTTCTTC. The chain employs TRBV6-5 and TRBJ2-1; D gene uncertain. Germline values: CDR1 MNHEY, CDR2 SVGAGI. The CDR3 runs 15 residues. Trimming shortened V by 6 bases and J by 6 bases, and 18 bases separated the two germline ends.

The V call is TRBV6-2 or TRBV6-3, the J call TRBJ2-7; TRBD2 might be the D (5 bases). Germline CDR1 reads MNHEY; CDR2 reads SVGEGT. Trimming removed 3 bases at V and 6 bases at J, with 15 bases between. The CDR3 sequence is 14 residues long. The CDR3 DNA is TGTGCCAGCAGTTATAGGGCACCGCGGGTCGAGCAGTACTTC. Protein sequence: CASSYRAPRVEQYF.

The genes are TRBV2 and TRBJ2-3; D is unresolved. Germline lookup yields CDR1 SNHLY and CDR2 FYNNEI. CDR3 size: 12 residues. V was cut by 6 bases and J by 2 bases, with 6 bases left in between. CDR3 protein: CASSPPTDTQYF. The CDR3 DNA sequence: TGTGCCAGCAGCCCTCCCACAGATACGCAGTATTTT.

This rearrangement joins TRBV19 to TRBJ1-4, with D perhaps matching TRBD1 (5 bases). Trimming left V 1 base short and J 8 bases short, with 11 bases between. The CDR3 is 14 residues long. Germline loops: CDR1 LNHDA, CDR2 SQIVND (reference sequence). As DNA, the CDR3 is TGTGCCAGTAGTATAGGGGGCTTGAGGGAAAAACTGTTTTTT. As protein: CASSIGGLREKLFF.

This clone was seen once. The V gene is TRBV4-3, the J gene TRBJ2-3; 14 bases fit TRBD2. The CDR3 is 16 residues long. Germline V gene data show CDR1 as LGHNA and CDR2 as YSLEER. The ends lost 0 bases at V and 5 bases at J; junction bases unmatched: 1. The CDR3 loop reads CASSQEGTSGRDTQYF. The CDR3 bases are TGCGCCAGCAGCCAAGAGGGGACTAGCGGGAGAGATACGCAGTATTTT.

The chain recombines TRBV7-2 with TRBJ1-1; 8 bases align to TRBD1. The germline V gene has CDR1 SGHTA and CDR2 FQGNSA. V was clipped by 4 bases and J by 4 bases; unmatched bases: 8. The length of the CDR3 is 15 residues. CDR3 region: CASSSTGARGTEAFF. The CDR3, as DNA: TGTGCCAGCAGCTCGACAGGGGCTAGGGGCACTGAAGCTTTCTTT. Drawing the rest from reference TRBV7-2 and TRBJ1-1, the complete variable domain is GAGVSQSPSNKVTEKGKDVELRCDPISGHTALYWYRQSLGQGLEFLIYFQGNSAPDKSGLPSDRFSAERTGGSVSTLTIQRTQQEDSAVYLCASSSTGARGTEAFFGQGTRLTVV.

This sequence joins TRBV9 and TRBJ2-1; D is possibly TRBD1 (6 bases). Trimming left V 0 bases short and J 3 bases short, with 10 bases between. CDR3 length: 15 residues. Germline CDR1 and CDR2: SGDLS and YYNGEE. The CDR3 protein is CASSVDGTSYNEQFF. In DNA form, the CDR3 reads TGTGCCAGCAGCGTAGATGGGACAAGCTACAATGAGCAGTTCTTC.

J is TRBJ2-2 and V is TRBV19, with 8 bases identical to TRBD1. Germline V lookup: CDR1 LNHDA, CDR2 SQIVND (reference sequence). CDR3 length equals 16 residues. J gave up 0 bases and V 5 bases, and 5 bases lay outside the gene matches. The CDR3 reads CASSLPGGANTGELFF. For the CDR3, the DNA is TGTGCCAGTAGTCTCCCAGGGGGCGCGAACACCGGGGAGCTGTTTTTT.

The chain links TRBV11-1 to TRBJ2-2; 11 nucleotides agree with TRBD1. Germline V gives CDR1 SGHAT, CDR2 FQDESV (reference sequence). The J segment lost 6 bases and the V segment lost 7 bases, leaving 7 bases of the junction unmatched. CDR3 length: 15 amino acids. CDR3 loop: CASKWTGGKAGELFF. The CDR3 DNA reads as TGTGCCAGCAAATGGACAGGGGGCAAGGCCGGGGAGCTGTTTTTT.

The chain joins TRBV6-1 to TRBJ2-2; 7 bases map to TRBD2. Looked up from germline, CDR1 is MNHNS and CDR2 is SASEGT. V shed 1 base, J shed 4 bases, and the junction held 3 bases outside the gene matches. This CDR3 region has 15 residues. CDR3 DNA sequence: TGTGCCAGCAGTGAAGTTGGGGGGGTCACCGGGGAGCTGTTTTTT. Amino acids: CASSEVGGVTGELFF.

The chain employs TRBV14 and TRBJ2-1; D remains ambiguous. The CDR3 length is 13 residues. CDR1 is SGHDN and CDR2 is FVKESK in the germline V gene. V gave up 4 bases and J gave up 6 bases, with 10 bases separating them. CDR3 sequence (DNA): TGTGCCAGCAGCCGCGGTAGCAGCAATGAGCAGTTCTTC. Encoded protein: CASSRGSSNEQFF.

The chain recombines TRBV19 with TRBJ2-2, with TRBD2 identical over 8 bases. The CDR3 is 20 residues long. The V and J ends lost 3 bases and 0 bases, in that order; junction bases with no gene match: 15. Germline-derived CDR1 and CDR2 are LNHDA and SQIVND (reference sequence). The CDR3 loop is CASSIGPGRGSGANTGELFF. CDR3 in DNA: TGTGCCAGTAGTATTGGGCCAGGGCGGGGTAGCGGGGCGAACACCGGGGAGCTGTTTTTT.